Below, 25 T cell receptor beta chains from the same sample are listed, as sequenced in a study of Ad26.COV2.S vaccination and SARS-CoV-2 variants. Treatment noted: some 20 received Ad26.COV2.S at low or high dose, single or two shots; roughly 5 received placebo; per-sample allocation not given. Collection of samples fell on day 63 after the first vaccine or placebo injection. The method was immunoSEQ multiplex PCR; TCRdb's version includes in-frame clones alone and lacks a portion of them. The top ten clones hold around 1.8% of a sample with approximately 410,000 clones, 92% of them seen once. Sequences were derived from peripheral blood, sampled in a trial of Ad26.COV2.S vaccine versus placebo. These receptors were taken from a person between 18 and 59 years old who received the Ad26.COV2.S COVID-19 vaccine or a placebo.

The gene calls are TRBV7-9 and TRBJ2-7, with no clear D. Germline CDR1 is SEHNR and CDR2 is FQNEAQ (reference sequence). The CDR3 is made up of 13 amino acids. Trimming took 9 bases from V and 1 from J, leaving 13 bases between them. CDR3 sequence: CASGPPHSYEQYF. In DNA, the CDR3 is TGTGCCAGTGGGCCCCCTCATTCCTACGAGCAGTACTTC. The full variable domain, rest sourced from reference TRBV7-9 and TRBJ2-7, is DTGVSQNPRHKITKRGQNVTFRCDPISEHNRLYWYRQTLGQGPEFLTYFQNEAQLEKSRLLSDRFSAERPKGSFSTLEIQRTEQGDSAMYLCASGPPHSYEQYFGPGTRLTVT.

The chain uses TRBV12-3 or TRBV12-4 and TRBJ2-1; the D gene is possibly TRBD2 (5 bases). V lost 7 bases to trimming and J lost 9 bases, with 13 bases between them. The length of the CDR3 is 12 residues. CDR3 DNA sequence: TGTGCCAGCACGCAAACGGGAAGTGAGCAGTTCTTC. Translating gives CASTQTGSEQFF.

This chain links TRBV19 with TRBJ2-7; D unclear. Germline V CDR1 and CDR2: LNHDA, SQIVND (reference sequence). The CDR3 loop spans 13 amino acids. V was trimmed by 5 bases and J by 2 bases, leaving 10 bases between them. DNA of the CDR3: TGTGCCAGTAGTTATACCGCAACCTACGAGCAGTACTTC. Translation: CASSYTATYEQYF.

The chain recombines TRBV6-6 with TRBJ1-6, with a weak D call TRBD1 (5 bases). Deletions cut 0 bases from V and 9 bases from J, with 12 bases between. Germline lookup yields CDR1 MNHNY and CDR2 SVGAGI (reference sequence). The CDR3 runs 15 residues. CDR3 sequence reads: CASSYSNQGGSPLHF. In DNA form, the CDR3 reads TGTGCCAGCAGTTACTCGAATCAGGGAGGTTCACCCCTCCACTTT.

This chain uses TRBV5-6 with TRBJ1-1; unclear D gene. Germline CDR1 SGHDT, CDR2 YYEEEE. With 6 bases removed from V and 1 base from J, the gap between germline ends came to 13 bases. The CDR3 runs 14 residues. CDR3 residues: CASTPRGQNTEAFF. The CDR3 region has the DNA TGTGCCAGCACACCCCGAGGCCAGAACACTGAAGCTTTCTTT.

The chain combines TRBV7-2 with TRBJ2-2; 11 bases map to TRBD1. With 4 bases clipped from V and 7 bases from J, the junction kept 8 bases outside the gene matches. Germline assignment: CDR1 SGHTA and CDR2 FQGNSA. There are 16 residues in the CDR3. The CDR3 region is CASSYLGQGASGELFF. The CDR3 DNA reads TGTGCCAGCAGCTACCTAGGACAGGGGGCTAGCGGGGAGCTGTTTTTT.

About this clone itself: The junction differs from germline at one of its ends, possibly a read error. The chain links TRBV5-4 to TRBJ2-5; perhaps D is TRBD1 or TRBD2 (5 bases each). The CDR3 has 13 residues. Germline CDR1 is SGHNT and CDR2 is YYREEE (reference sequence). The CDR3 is CASSRDQQGTQYF. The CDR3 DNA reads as TGTGCCAGCAGCCGGGACCAGCAAGGGACCCAGTACTTC.

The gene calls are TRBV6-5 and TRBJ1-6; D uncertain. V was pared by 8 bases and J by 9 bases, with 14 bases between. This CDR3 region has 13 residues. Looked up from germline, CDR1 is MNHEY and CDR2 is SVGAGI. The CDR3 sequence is CASGRGVGSPLHF. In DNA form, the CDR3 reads TGTGCCAGCGGTCGTGGGGTTGGTTCACCCCTCCACTTT.

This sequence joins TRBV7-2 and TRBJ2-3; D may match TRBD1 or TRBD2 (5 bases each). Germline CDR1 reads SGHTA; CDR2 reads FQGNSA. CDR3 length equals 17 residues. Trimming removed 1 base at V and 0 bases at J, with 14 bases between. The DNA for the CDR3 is TGTGCCAGCAGCTTAGGGGGGTGGCTGGAGAGCACAGATACGCAGTATTTT. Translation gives CASSLGGWLESTDTQYF.

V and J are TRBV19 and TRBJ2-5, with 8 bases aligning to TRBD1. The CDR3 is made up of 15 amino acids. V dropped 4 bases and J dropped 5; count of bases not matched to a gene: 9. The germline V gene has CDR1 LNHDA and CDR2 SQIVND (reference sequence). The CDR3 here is CASSKTGALWETQYF. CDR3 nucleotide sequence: TGTGCCAGTAGTAAGACAGGGGCCTTATGGGAGACCCAGTACTTC.

DNA of the CDR3: TGTGCCAGCAGTAGCCCCGGGGGCCCTACTCAGCCCCAGCATTTT. Translated: CASSSPGGPTQPQHF. J is TRBJ1-5 and V is TRBV28, with a weak D call TRBD1 (6 bases). The V end was cut by 5 bases, the J end by 6 bases, with 17 bases between. The CDR3 totals 15 residues. Germline CDR1 MDHEN, CDR2 SYDVKM.

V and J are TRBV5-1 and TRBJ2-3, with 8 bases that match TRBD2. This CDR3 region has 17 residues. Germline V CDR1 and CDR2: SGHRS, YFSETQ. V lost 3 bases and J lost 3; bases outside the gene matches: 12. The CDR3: CASSSMKGSGATDTQYF. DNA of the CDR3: TGCGCCAGCAGCTCCATGAAGGGTAGCGGGGCAACAGATACGCAGTATTTT.

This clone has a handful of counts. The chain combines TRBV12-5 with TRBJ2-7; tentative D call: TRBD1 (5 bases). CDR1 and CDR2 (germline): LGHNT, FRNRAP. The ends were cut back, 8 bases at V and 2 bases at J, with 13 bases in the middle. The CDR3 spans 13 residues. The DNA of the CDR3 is TGTGCTAGTCAAATGACAGACACCTACGAGCAGTACTTC. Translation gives CASQMTDTYEQYF.

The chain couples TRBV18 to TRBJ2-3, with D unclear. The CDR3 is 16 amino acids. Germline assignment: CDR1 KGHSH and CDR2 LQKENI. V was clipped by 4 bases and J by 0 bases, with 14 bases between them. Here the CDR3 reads CASSRPWSASTDTQYF. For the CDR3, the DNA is TGTGCCAGCTCACGCCCTTGGTCAGCTAGCACAGATACGCAGTATTTT.

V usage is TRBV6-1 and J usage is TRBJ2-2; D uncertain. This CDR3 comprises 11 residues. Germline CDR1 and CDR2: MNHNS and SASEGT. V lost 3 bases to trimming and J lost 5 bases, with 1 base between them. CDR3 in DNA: TGTGCCAGCAGTGATACCGGGGAGCTGTTTTTT. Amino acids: CASSDTGELFF.

The CDR3 region is CASSVQQGITEQFF. The CDR3 nucleotides are TGTGCCAGCAGCGTACAACAGGGTATCACTGAGCAGTTCTTC. The V call is TRBV9, the J call TRBJ2-1; possibly TRBD1 for D (6 bases). This CDR3 spans 14 amino acids. V shed 1 base and J shed 9 bases, with 14 bases lying between them. Germline lookup yields CDR1 SGDLS and CDR2 YYNGEE.

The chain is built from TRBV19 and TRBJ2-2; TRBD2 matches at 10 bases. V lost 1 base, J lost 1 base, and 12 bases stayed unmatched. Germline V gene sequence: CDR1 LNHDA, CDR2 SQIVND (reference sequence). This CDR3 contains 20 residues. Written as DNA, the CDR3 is TGTGCCAGTAGTATAGTGTTGGGCGGTAGCGGGGGGTTGAACACCGGGGAGCTGTTTTTT. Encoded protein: CASSIVLGGSGGLNTGELFF. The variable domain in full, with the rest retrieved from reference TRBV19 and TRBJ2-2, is DGGITQSPKYLFRKEGQNVTLSCEQNLNHDAMYWYRQDPGQGLRLIYYSQIVNDFQKGDIAEGYSVSREKKESFPLTVTSAQKNPTAFYLCASSIVLGGSGGLNTGELFFGEGSRLTVL.

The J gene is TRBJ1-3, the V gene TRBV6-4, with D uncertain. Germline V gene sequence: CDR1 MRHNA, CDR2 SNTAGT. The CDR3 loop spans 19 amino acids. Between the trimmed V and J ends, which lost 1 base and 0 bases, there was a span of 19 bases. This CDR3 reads CASSDLVGVRQASGNTIYF. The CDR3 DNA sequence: TGTGCCAGCAGTGACTTAGTCGGGGTGCGGCAGGCCTCTGGAAACACCATATATTTT.

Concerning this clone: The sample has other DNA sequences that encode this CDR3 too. The CDR3 DNA reads TGCAGCGTTGAAGACAGCTCCTACGAGCAGTACTTC. This gives the protein CSVEDSSYEQYF. The chain employs TRBV29-1 and TRBJ2-7, with no clear D. Germline CDR1 SQVTM, CDR2 ANQGSEA. This CDR3 has 12 amino acids. V lost 0 bases and J 0 bases, leaving 3 bases between the germline ends.

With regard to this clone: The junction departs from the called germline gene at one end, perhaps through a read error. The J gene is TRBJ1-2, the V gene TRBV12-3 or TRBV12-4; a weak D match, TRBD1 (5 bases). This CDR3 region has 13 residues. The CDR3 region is CASSLTGAYAPSF. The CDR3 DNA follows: TGTGCCAGCAGTTTAACTGGGGCGTACGCCCCATCCTTC.

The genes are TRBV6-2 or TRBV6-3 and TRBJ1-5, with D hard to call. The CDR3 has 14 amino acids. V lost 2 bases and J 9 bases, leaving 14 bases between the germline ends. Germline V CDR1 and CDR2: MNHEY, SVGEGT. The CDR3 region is CASSYNAGPRPQHF. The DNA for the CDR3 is TGTGCCAGCAGTTACAATGCGGGCCCGAGGCCCCAGCATTTT.

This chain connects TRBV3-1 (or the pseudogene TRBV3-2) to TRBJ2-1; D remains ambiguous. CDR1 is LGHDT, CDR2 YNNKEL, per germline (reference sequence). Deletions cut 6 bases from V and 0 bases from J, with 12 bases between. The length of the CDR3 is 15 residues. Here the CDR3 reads CASSKDPSSYNEQFF. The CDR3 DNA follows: TGTGCCAGCAGTAAAGATCCCAGCTCCTACAATGAGCAGTTCTTC.

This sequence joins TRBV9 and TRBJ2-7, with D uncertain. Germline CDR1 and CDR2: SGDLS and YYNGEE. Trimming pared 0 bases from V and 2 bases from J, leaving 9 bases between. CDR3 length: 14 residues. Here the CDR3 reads CASSVGPTPYEQYF. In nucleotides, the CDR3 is TGTGCCAGCAGCGTAGGTCCCACCCCCTACGAGCAGTACTTC. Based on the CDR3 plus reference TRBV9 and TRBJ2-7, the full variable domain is DSGVTQTPKHLITATGQRVTLRCSPRSGDLSVYWYQQSLDQGLQFLIQYYNGEERAKGNILERFSAQQFPDLHSELNLSSLELGDSALYFCASSVGPTPYEQYFGPGTRLTVT.

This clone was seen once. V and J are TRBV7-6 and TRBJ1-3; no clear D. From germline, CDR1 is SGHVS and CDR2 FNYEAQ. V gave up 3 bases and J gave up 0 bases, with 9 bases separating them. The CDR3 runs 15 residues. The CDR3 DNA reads TGTGCCAGCAGCTTGAACAGAGTCTCTGGAAACACCATATATTTT. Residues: CASSLNRVSGNTIYF.

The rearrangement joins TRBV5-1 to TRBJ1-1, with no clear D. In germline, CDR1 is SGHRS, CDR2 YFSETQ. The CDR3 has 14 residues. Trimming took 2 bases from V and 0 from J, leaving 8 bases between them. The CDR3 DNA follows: TGCGCCAGCAGCTTCGACGGCTTGAACACTGAAGCTTTCTTT. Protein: CASSFDGLNTEAFF.